A single sample is the source of the 18 T cell receptor beta chains below, sequenced in a study of early T cells in non-severe SARS-CoV-2 infection (dated by TCRdb to the early 2020s). Library prep was done by 5' RACE. These reads were obtained on a NextSeq 500. TCRdb cleaned the public reads at Q25 with fastp, built clones with MiXCR and kept in-frame beta chains. For every CDR3 protein sequence, its rows merge into one entry that carries the most common genes and DNA. Present in this sample are 55,000 to 75,000 distinct CDR3 sequences, under 10% of which were seen just once. The ten largest account for 3% to 3.5% of the sample. Sequencing was done on a sample of whole blood. The receptors were gathered from an adult who was a healthcare worker with PCR-confirmed SARS-CoV-2 infection or an uninfected control (not recorded which).

This rearrangement joins TRBV6-1 to TRBJ2-5; 11 bases agree with TRBD2. CDR1 and CDR2 from the germline V gene are MNHNS and SASEGT. The CDR3 loop spans 15 amino acids. J lost 5 bases, V lost 4 bases, and 6 bases had no gene match. The CDR3, as DNA: TGTGCCAGCAGTGTCATAGCGGGAGGGGATGAGACCCAGTACTTC. Translating gives CASSVIAGGDETQYF.

In this sample, this clonotype turned up a few times. J is TRBJ2-7 and V is TRBV19; TRBD1 matches at 11 bases. This CDR3 is 15 amino acids long. Unmatched junction bases numbered 4, after V lost 3 bases and J lost 3 bases. Looked up from germline, CDR1 is LNHDA and CDR2 is SQIVND (reference sequence). CDR3 bases: TGTGCCAGTAGTATTGGGACAGGGGGTCGCTACGAGCAGTACTTC. Its translation: CASSIGTGGRYEQYF.

This clonotype was found many times. The rearrangement joins TRBV27 to TRBJ1-1; D is possibly TRBD1 (5 bases). The CDR3 consists of 13 residues. Germline V gene lookup returns CDR1 MNHEY and CDR2 SMNVEV (reference sequence). With 6 bases removed from V and 5 bases from J, the gap between germline ends came to 13 bases. CDR3 bases: TGTGCCAGCAGGAGCAGGGTTGGGACTGAAGCTTTCTTT. It encodes CASRSRVGTEAFF.

The chain joins TRBV20-1 to TRBJ1-2; no clear D gene. This CDR3 region has 15 residues. The ends were cut back, 0 bases at V and 1 base at J, with 12 bases in the middle. The V gene's germline CDR1 is DFQATT and CDR2 SNEGSKA (reference sequence). The CDR3 region is CSARDPGILNYGYTF. As DNA, the CDR3 is TGCAGTGCTAGAGATCCGGGGATCCTTAACTATGGCTACACCTTC.

Regarding this clonotype: A read error may account for a junction end that differs from germline. The J gene is TRBJ2-1, the V gene TRBV19; 9 bases fit TRBD2. The CDR3 consists of 15 residues. From germline, CDR1 is LNHDA and CDR2 SQIVND (reference sequence). The CDR3 DNA reads TGCGGGGCATCCAGCGGGAGGTCCTCCTACAATGAGCAGTTCTTC. Its translation is CGASSGRSSYNEQFF.

The chain carries TRBV6-5 and TRBJ2-1; 7 positions match TRBD1. This CDR3 has 15 residues. Germline V CDR1 and CDR2: MNHEY, SVGAGI. The trim removed 6 bases at V and 9 bases at J, leaving 14 bases unmatched. The CDR3 is CASSPRDRVLGEQFF. As DNA, the CDR3 is TGTGCCAGCAGCCCCCGCGACAGGGTCCTGGGTGAGCAGTTCTTC.

This clonotype was counted a few times. This chain links TRBV14 with TRBJ2-1, with 10 bases matching TRBD1. Germline V lookup: CDR1 SGHDN, CDR2 FVKESK. Trimming cost V 3 bases and J 6 bases; bases outside gene matches: 8. This CDR3 contains 16 residues. The CDR3 loop reads CASSQPLGQGSNEQFF. CDR3 coding DNA: TGTGCCAGCAGCCAGCCCCTGGGACAGGGGAGCAATGAGCAGTTCTTC.

The V and J genes are TRBV7-8 and TRBJ2-3; TRBD1 matches at 10 bases. The V gene's germline CDR1 is SGHVS and CDR2 FQNEAQ. The CDR3 has 17 amino acids. The V and J ends lost 5 bases and 1 base, in that order; junction bases with no gene match: 9. The CDR3 is CASSPRDRGGGTDTQYF. The CDR3, as DNA: TGTGCCAGCAGCCCCCGGGACAGGGGTGGGGGCACAGATACGCAGTATTTT.

This clonotype was counted many times. An end of the junction does not agree with germline; a read error may underlie this. The CDR3 region has the DNA TGTGCCAGCTCACCAAGTGGTAACAGTGAAGCTTTCTTT. It encodes CASSPSGNSEAFF. The rearrangement links TRBV18 to TRBJ1-1; no reliable D call. The CDR3 spans 13 residues. Germline-derived CDR1 and CDR2 are KGHSH and LQKENI.

The chain recombines TRBV30 with TRBJ2-3, with D perhaps TRBD1 (5 bases). From germline, CDR1 is GTSNPN and CDR2 SVGIG (reference sequence). CDR3 size: 13 residues. V dropped 7 bases and J dropped 4 bases, with 15 bases sitting between them. CDR3 nucleotide sequence: TGTGCCTCCCAATACAGGTCTGCAGATACGCAGTATTTT. As protein: CASQYRSADTQYF.

The rearrangement uses TRBV21-1 and TRBJ1-4; TRBD1 reflects the table's D call only, with no check against the DNA. TRBV21-1 has pseudogene status. This CDR3 region has 14 residues. The CDR3 nucleotides read TGTGCCAGCAGCTACGAAGGGGCGAATGAAAAACTGTTTTTT. This encodes CASSYEGANEKLFF.

The chain joins TRBV29-1 to TRBJ2-2; D gene ambiguous. The CDR3 length is 14 residues. In germline, CDR1 is SQVTM, CDR2 ANQGSEA. V was trimmed by 1 base and J by 0 bases, leaving 6 bases between them. The CDR3 DNA reads as TGCAGCGTTGAAGGGCTAGCGAACACCGGGGAGCTGTTTTTT. It encodes CSVEGLANTGELFF.

This clonotype was detected a few times. The chain joins TRBV5-4 to TRBJ2-1; D is undetermined. Germline CDR1 is SGHNT and CDR2 is YYREEE (reference sequence). The CDR3 sequence is 15 residues long. Trimming shortened V by 4 bases and J by 0 bases, and 11 bases separated the two germline ends. CDR3 nucleotides: TGTGCCAGCAGCCAATGGGGTAGCTCCTACAATGAGCAGTTCTTC. Translating it yields CASSQWGSSYNEQFF. Looking up the rest from reference TRBV5-4 and TRBJ2-1 gives the full variable domain: ETGVTQSPTHLIKTRGQQVTLRCSSQSGHNTVSWYQQALGQGPQFIFQYYREEENGRGNFPPRFSGLQFPNYSSELNVNALELDDSALYLCASSQWGSSYNEQFFGPGTRLTVL.

Only a few counts were recorded for this clonotype. The J gene is TRBJ2-1, the V gene TRBV29-1; D is tentatively TRBD1 or TRBD2 (5 bases each). V was clipped by 6 bases and J by 8 bases, with 11 bases between them. The CDR3 covers 11 residues. Germline V gene lookup returns CDR1 SQVTM and CDR2 ANQGSEA. The CDR3 here is CSVGTYHEQFF. The CDR3 DNA is TGCAGCGTGGGGACGTACCATGAGCAGTTCTTC.

This clonotype was found many times. V and J are TRBV28 and TRBJ2-5; 8 bases map to TRBD2. Germline CDR1 is MDHEN and CDR2 is SYDVKM. The CDR3 covers 13 residues. Trimming took 8 bases from V and 5 from J; bases not matched to a gene: 7. Written as DNA, the CDR3 is TGTGCCAGCCGGGCGGGGGGTCGTGAGACCCAGTACTTC. It translates to CASRAGGRETQYF.

The J gene is TRBJ2-3, the V gene TRBV6-5, with TRBD1 matching 8 bases. V shed 2 bases and J 7 bases; nucleotides not matched to a gene: 2. This CDR3 has 13 amino acids. Germline CDR1 and CDR2: MNHEY and SVGAGI. CDR3 sequence reads: CASSYQGANTQYF. As DNA, the CDR3 is TGTGCCAGCAGTTACCAGGGGGCGAATACGCAGTATTTT.

This clonotype was recorded at least ten times. This chain connects TRBV20-1 to TRBJ1-5; TRBD1 might be the D (5 bases). The germline V gene encodes CDR1 DFQATT and CDR2 SNEGSKA (reference sequence). Trimming pared 3 bases from V and 6 bases from J, leaving 9 bases between. This CDR3 has 12 residues. Written as DNA, the CDR3 is TGCAGTGCTAGGCCGGGGGGTCAGCCCCAGCATTTT. This encodes CSARPGGQPQHF.

This clonotype was seen more than once but under ten times. V and J are TRBV28 and TRBJ1-2; D gene uncertain. V lost 11 bases and J 2 bases, leaving 12 bases between the germline ends. From germline, CDR1 is MDHEN and CDR2 SYDVKM. CDR3 length: 12 amino acids. Here the CDR3 reads CACWRQNYGYTF. The CDR3 nucleotides read TGTGCCTGCTGGCGCCAGAACTATGGCTACACCTTC.